The 12 T cell receptor beta chains below come from one sample, sequenced in a study of early T cells in non-severe SARS-CoV-2 infection. TCRdb re-called the 5' RACE reads through MiXCR, storing one row per CDR3 protein. This table has 84,000 or so distinct CDR3 sequences, about 14% appearing once. Sequencing input: whole blood. Receptors originate from an adult who was a healthcare worker with PCR-confirmed SARS-CoV-2 infection or an uninfected control (not recorded which).

In this sample, this clonotype turned up a few times. The V gene is TRBV7-2, the J gene TRBJ2-7; perhaps D is TRBD1 or TRBD2 (5 bases each). Germline V gives CDR1 SGHTA, CDR2 FQGNSA. V was pared by 5 bases and J by 1 base, with 12 bases between. CDR3 length: 14 residues. CDR3 nucleotides: TGTGCCAGCAGCCTAGGGACGGAATCCTACGAGCAGTACTTC. Protein product: CASSLGTESYEQYF.

This clonotype was detected only a few times. The chain links TRBV12-3 or TRBV12-4 to TRBJ2-7, with D possibly being TRBD2 (6 bases). The V end lost 6 bases, the J end lost 3 bases, and 18 bases lay between the germline ends. This CDR3 has 15 amino acids. CDR3 sequence reads: CASSPRAGFIYEQYF. The CDR3, as DNA: TGTGCCAGCAGCCCTCGGGCGGGGTTCATCTACGAGCAGTACTTC.

This chain joins TRBV9 and TRBJ1-5; D possibly corresponds to TRBD1 (6 bases). Trimming removed 0 bases from V and 3 bases from J, with 10 bases in between. Germline V lookup: CDR1 SGDLS, CDR2 YYNGEE. The CDR3 length is 15 residues. CDR3 protein: CASSVGGGDNQPQHF. Written as DNA, the CDR3 is TGTGCCAGCAGCGTAGGAGGGGGGGACAATCAGCCCCAGCATTTT.

This clonotype was found a few times. This chain connects TRBV5-1 to TRBJ2-3, with 10 bases aligning to TRBD2. With 0 bases clipped from V and 1 base from J, the junction kept 8 bases outside the gene matches. Germline CDR1 is SGHRS and CDR2 is YFSETQ. This CDR3 has 18 residues. CDR3 amino acids: CASSLARRLAGGTDTQYF. The CDR3 nucleotides are TGCGCCAGCAGCTTGGCAAGGAGGCTAGCGGGAGGCACAGATACGCAGTATTTT. Full variable domain (rest looked up from reference TRBV5-1 and TRBJ2-3): KAGVTQTPRYLIKTRGQQVTLSCSPISGHRSVSWYQQTPGQGLQFLFEYFSETQRNKGNFPGRFSGRQFSNSRSEMNVSTLELGDSALYLCASSLARRLAGGTDTQYFGPGTRLTVL.

This clonotype was observed a few times. The chain has TRBV7-2 and TRBJ1-5, with D tentatively TRBD1 (5 bases). Trimming cost V 2 bases and J 7 bases, with 15 bases left between them. Per germline, CDR1 SGHTA and CDR2 FQGNSA. The CDR3 is 15 amino acids. The CDR3 region has the DNA TGTGCCAGCAGCTTATCCAGGGTGAGTGGGCAGCCCCAGCATTTT. This translates into CASSLSRVSGQPQHF. The full variable domain, with the rest looked up from reference TRBV7-2 and TRBJ1-5, is GAGVSQSPSNKVTEKGKDVELRCDPISGHTALYWYRQSLGQGLEFLIYFQGNSAPDKSGLPSDRFSAERTGGSVSTLTIQRTQQEDSAVYLCASSLSRVSGQPQHFGDGTRLSIL.

V is TRBV5-1 and J is TRBJ1-2, with D hard to call. Between the trimmed V and J ends, which lost 4 bases and 4 bases, there was a span of 8 bases. Germline-derived CDR1 and CDR2 are SGHRS and YFSETQ. The CDR3 runs 12 residues. Written as DNA, the CDR3 is TGCGCCAGCAGCCCAGAAACCTATGGCTACACCTTC. Its protein is CASSPETYGYTF.

The rearrangement joins TRBV12-3 or TRBV12-4 to TRBJ2-3, with D perhaps TRBD2 (5 bases). The CDR3 runs 15 residues. With 8 bases removed from V and 0 bases from J, the gap between germline ends came to 15 bases. CDR3 amino acids: CASPPGWTSTDTQYF. CDR3 nucleotide sequence: TGTGCCAGCCCCCCGGGATGGACTAGCACAGATACGCAGTATTTT.

This rearrangement joins TRBV7-9 to TRBJ2-2; weak D call: TRBD2 (6 bases). V lost 5 bases, J lost 6 bases, and 16 bases lay in between. The CDR3 spans 15 residues. CDR1 is SEHNR and CDR2 is FQNEAQ in the germline V gene (reference sequence). As DNA, the CDR3 is TGTGCCAGCAGCAACTGGGCGGGGAGTGCCGGGGAGCTGTTTTTT. It is translated as CASSNWAGSAGELFF.

This clonotype was detected a few times. The V gene is TRBV7-9, the J gene TRBJ2-7; the D call may be TRBD1 or TRBD2 (6 bases each). The CDR3 is 13 amino acids. V was shortened by 1 base and J by 5 bases, with 9 bases between the two germline ends. Germline V gene sequence: CDR1 SEHNR, CDR2 FQNEAQ (reference sequence). CDR3: CASSLGGAHEQYF. The CDR3 DNA is TGTGCCAGCAGCTTAGGGGGGGCCCACGAGCAGTACTTC.

V gene TRBV27 combines with J gene TRBJ2-1; the D is unclear. Per germline, CDR1 MNHEY and CDR2 SMNVEV (reference sequence). V was pared by 6 bases and J by 5 bases, with 11 bases between. CDR3 length: 13 amino acids. CDR3 sequence (DNA): TGTGCCAGCAGCTTTAACAGAAACAATGAGCAGTTCTTC. This codes for CASSFNRNNEQFF.

V gene TRBV4-2 combines with J gene TRBJ2-5; TRBD2 matches at 8 bases. The CDR3 is 18 amino acids. Germline values: CDR1 LGHNA, CDR2 YNFKEQ. J gave up 0 bases and V 1 base, and 10 bases lay outside the gene matches. The CDR3 region has the DNA TGTGCCAGCAGCCAAGGTCTTGCGAGCGGGGGATACCAAGAGACCCAGTACTTC. Its translation is CASSQGLASGGYQETQYF.

The rearrangement joins TRBV2 to TRBJ2-1, with 7 bases matching TRBD1. Germline values: CDR1 SNHLY, CDR2 FYNNEI. The CDR3 has 10 amino acids. Losses at the gene ends were 6 bases for V and 14 bases for J; bases not matched to a gene: 4. CDR3 nucleotide sequence: TGTGCCAGCAGGTCCGGGACAGAGTTCTTC. This codes for CASRSGTEFF. The full variable domain, in which reference TRBV2 and TRBJ2-1 provide the parts outside the CDR3, is EPEVTQTPSHQVTQMGQEVILRCVPISNHLYFYWYRQILGQKVEFLVSFYNNEISEKSEIFDDQFSVERPDGSNFTLKIRSTKLEDSAMYFCASRSGTEFFGPGTRLTVL.